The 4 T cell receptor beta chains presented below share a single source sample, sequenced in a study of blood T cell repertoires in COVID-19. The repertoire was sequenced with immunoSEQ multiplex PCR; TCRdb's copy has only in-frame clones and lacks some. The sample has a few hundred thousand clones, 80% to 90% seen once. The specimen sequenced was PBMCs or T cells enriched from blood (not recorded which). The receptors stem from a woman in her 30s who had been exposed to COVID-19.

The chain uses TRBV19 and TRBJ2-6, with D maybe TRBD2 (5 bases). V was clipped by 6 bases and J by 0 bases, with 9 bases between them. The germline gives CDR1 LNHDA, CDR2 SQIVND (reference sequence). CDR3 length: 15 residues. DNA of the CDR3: TGTGCCAGTAGCCTGAGGGACTCTGGGGCCAACGTCCTGACTTTC. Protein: CASSLRDSGANVLTF.

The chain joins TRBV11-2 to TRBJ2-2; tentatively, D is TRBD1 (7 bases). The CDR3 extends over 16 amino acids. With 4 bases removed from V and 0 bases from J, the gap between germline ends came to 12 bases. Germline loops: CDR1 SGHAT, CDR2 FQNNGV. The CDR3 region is CASSYSGGPNTGELFF. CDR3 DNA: TGTGCCAGCAGCTACTCAGGGGGGCCGAACACCGGGGAGCTGTTTTTT.

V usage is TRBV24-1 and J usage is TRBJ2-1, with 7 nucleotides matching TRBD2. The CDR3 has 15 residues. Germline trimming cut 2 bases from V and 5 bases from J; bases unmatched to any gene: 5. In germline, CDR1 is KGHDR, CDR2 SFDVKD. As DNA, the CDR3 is TGTGCCACCAGTGATTCTAGTGGGGGGGACAATGAGCAGTTCTTC. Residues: CATSDSSGGDNEQFF.

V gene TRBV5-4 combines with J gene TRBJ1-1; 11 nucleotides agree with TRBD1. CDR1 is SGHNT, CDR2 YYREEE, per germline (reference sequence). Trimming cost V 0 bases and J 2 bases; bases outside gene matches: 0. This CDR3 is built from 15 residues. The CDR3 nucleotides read TGTGCCAGCAGCTTGGGGACAGGGGGCAACACTGAAGCTTTCTTT. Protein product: CASSLGTGGNTEAFF.